A single sample is the source of the 10 T cell receptor beta chains below, sequenced in a study of T-cell reconstitution after alpha-beta-depleted transplantation in children (dated by TCRdb to 2016 to 2018). Library preparation used PCR. The run used an Illumina HiSeq 2500. TCR library preparation used molecular barcoding, with unique molecular identifiers applied to normalize quantification of the TCRbeta repertoire. TCRdb trimmed public reads at Q25 via fastp, called clones via MiXCR and kept in-frame beta chains. When rows share a CDR3 protein, they turn into one entry using the most common DNA and genes. This sample holds under 450,000 distinct CDR3 sequences; about an eighth were observed only once. The ten most abundant clones make up approximately 4.3% of the sample. Specimen: PBMCs, collected from the stem cell graft. These receptors were obtained from a human donor who donated a stem cell graft to a child with Fanconi anemia.

This clonotype was counted at least ten times. This chain uses TRBV5-5 with TRBJ1-1; D remains unclear. The CDR3 is made up of 16 amino acids. V was shortened by 4 bases and J by 1 base, with 17 bases between the two germline ends. Germline CDR1 SGHKS, CDR2 YYEKEE (reference sequence). In nucleotides, the CDR3 is TGTGCCAGCAGCCGGGTCCGGGCTGACAAGAACACTGAAGCTTTCTTT. Protein sequence: CASSRVRADKNTEAFF.

This clonotype showed up many times. The rearrangement uses TRBV12-3 or TRBV12-4 and TRBJ2-3; unclear D gene. The CDR3 is made up of 12 amino acids. Trimming took off 5 bases at V and 1 base at J, with 4 bases between the two ends. The CDR3 bases are TGTGCCAGCAGTCGGGGCACAGATACGCAGTATTTT. As protein: CASSRGTDTQYF.

This clonotype came up many times. V usage is TRBV5-1 and J usage is TRBJ1-1, with 7 bases that match TRBD1. This CDR3 spans 15 amino acids. Trimming took 2 bases from V and 1 from J; bases not matched to a gene: 5. The germline gives CDR1 SGHRS, CDR2 YFSETQ. CDR3 nucleotide sequence: TGCGCCAGCAGCTTTGACAGGGCAGCGAACACTGAAGCTTTCTTT. Translation: CASSFDRAANTEAFF.

The CDR3 DNA follows: TGTGCCAGCAGCTTAGGGTTCGGTTTGCGAGAGACCCAGTACTTC. It yields the protein CASSLGFGLRETQYF. The V call is TRBV7-9, the J call TRBJ2-5; no firm D call. V lost 1 base and J lost 4, with 13 bases in between. CDR1 SEHNR and CDR2 FQNEAQ come from the germline V gene (reference sequence). This CDR3 has 15 amino acids.

This clonotype was counted between two and nine times. V usage is TRBV11-2 and J usage is TRBJ2-1; tentative D call: TRBD2 (6 bases). CDR1 and CDR2 (germline): SGHAT, FQNNGV. There are 17 residues in the CDR3. The V end lost 0 bases, the J end lost 3 bases, and 15 bases lay between the germline ends. The CDR3 DNA reads as TGTGCCAGCAGCTTAGAGGCGGGGCGACCTCTCTACAATGAGCAGTTCTTC. Protein product: CASSLEAGRPLYNEQFF. Variable domain in full (rest from reference TRBV11-2 and TRBJ2-1): EAGVAQSPRYKIIEKRQSVAFWCNPISGHATLYWYQQILGQGPKLLIQFQNNGVVDDSQLPKDRFSAERLKGVDSTLKIQPAKLEDSAVYLCASSLEAGRPLYNEQFFGPGTRLTVL.

This chain uses TRBV5-6 with TRBJ2-3; D is unresolved. Germline lookup yields CDR1 SGHDT and CDR2 YYEEEE. The CDR3 is 15 amino acids. V was cut by 0 bases and J by 5 bases, with 13 bases left in between. CDR3: CASSLAPLGVDTQYF. In DNA form, the CDR3 reads TGTGCCAGCAGCTTGGCCCCCCTTGGGGTAGATACGCAGTATTTT.

J is TRBJ2-1 and V is TRBV7-4; D is perhaps TRBD1 (6 bases). This CDR3 comprises 15 residues. The V end lost 1 base, the J end lost 2 bases, and 9 bases lay between the germline ends. CDR1 is SGHVT and CDR2 is SQSDAQ in the germline V gene. The CDR3 nucleotides read TGTGCCAGCAGCTTAGAGGGGGATCCCTACAATGAGCAGTTCTTC. It yields the protein CASSLEGDPYNEQFF.

The table lists this clonotype with many counts. This chain uses TRBV12-3 or TRBV12-4 with TRBJ1-2, with D hard to call. V was trimmed by 5 bases and J by 5 bases, leaving 15 bases between them. This CDR3 contains 14 residues. The CDR3 reads CASSLDGELYGYTF. In nucleotides, the CDR3 is TGTGCCAGCAGTCTCGACGGCGAGTTATATGGCTACACCTTC.

CDR3 nucleotides: TGTGCCAGCAGCCGAGGGGGGCAAATCAATGAGCAGTTCTTC. This sequence encodes CASSRGGQINEQFF. This chain links TRBV7-8 with TRBJ2-1; D possibly matches TRBD1 or TRBD2 (6 bases each). CDR3 length: 14 amino acids. V was pared by 5 bases and J by 6 bases, with 14 bases between. Per the germline V gene, CDR1 is SGHVS and CDR2 is FQNEAQ.

This clonotype has only a few counts. The V and J genes are TRBV5-1 and TRBJ1-5; D gene ambiguous. Germline V gene sequence: CDR1 SGHRS, CDR2 YFSETQ. This CDR3 spans 15 amino acids. The V gene lost 2 bases and the J gene lost 0 bases, with 9 bases spanning the gap. The chain's CDR3 is CASSFSPNSNQPQHF. The CDR3 DNA is TGCGCCAGCAGCTTTTCCCCAAATAGCAATCAGCCCCAGCATTTT.